One sample yielded the 24 T cell receptor beta chains listed below, sequenced in a study of post-analysis software for immune sequencing data. These receptors lack a known antigen. Sequencing libraries made from TCR beta cDNA carried unique molecular identifiers. One entry per CDR3 protein, called by TCRdb with MiXCR from the PCR reads. The sample has roughly 800,000 distinct CDR3 sequences; 40% to 55% are singletons. The study's findings and limits: Higher frequency in patients than in controls was seen for about five TRBV segments, with TRBV5-6, TRBV5-1 and TRBV20-1 among them.

Sequences were obtained from blood. These receptors came from a girl under 18 with multiple sclerosis.

The sample holds a few counts of this clonotype. Written as DNA, the CDR3 is TGCGCCAGCAGCCCAGACAGGGGAGGCCCCTACAATGAGCAGTTCTTC. Its protein is CASSPDRGGPYNEQFF. The chain employs TRBV4-1 and TRBJ2-1, with 8 nucleotides matching TRBD1. CDR1 is MGHRA and CDR2 is YSYEKL in the germline V gene. Trimming removed 4 bases from V and 2 bases from J; junction bases left unmatched: 7. This CDR3 contains 16 residues.

About this clonotype: An end of the junction differs from the germline gene, which may be a read error. V and J are TRBV27 and TRBJ1-6; 8 bases match TRBD1. The CDR3 has 16 residues. CDR1 is MNHEY, CDR2 SMNVEV, per germline (reference sequence). The CDR3 nucleotides read TGTGCCAGCAGTTCCTCACAGGGGGGGGCTAATTTACCCCTCCACTTT. Its translation is CASSSSQGGANLPLHF.

This chain links TRBV3-1 with TRBJ2-7; no firm D call. CDR1 LGHDT and CDR2 YNNKEL come from the germline V gene (reference sequence). The CDR3 extends over 14 amino acids. Trimming stripped 3 bases from V and 2 bases from J, with 11 bases between. CDR3 sequence reads: CASSHTQTPYEQYF. In DNA, the CDR3 is TGTGCCAGCAGCCATACTCAGACCCCCTACGAGCAGTACTTC.

This rearrangement joins TRBV6-5 to TRBJ1-2, with TRBD1 matching over 9 bases. The V segment lost 2 bases and the J segment 8 bases; nucleotides outside the gene matches: 6. This CDR3 comprises 14 residues. The germline CDR1 and CDR2 sequences are MNHEY and SVGAGI. The CDR3 reads CASSYTGGAFGYTF. CDR3 nucleotide sequence: TGTGCCAGCAGTTACACAGGGGGCGCTTTCGGCTACACCTTC.

The CDR3 spells CASRLSGATSGYTF. CDR3 nucleotide sequence: TGTGCCAGCAGGTTATCGGGGGCCACTAGCGGCTACACCTTC. The chain uses TRBV12-3 or TRBV12-4 and TRBJ1-2; possible D gene TRBD1, 6 bases. The CDR3 consists of 14 residues. The V gene lost 6 bases and the J gene lost 8 bases, with 19 bases spanning the gap.

The genes are TRBV6-5 and TRBJ2-2, with D tentatively TRBD1 (5 bases). Trimming stripped 2 bases from V and 5 bases from J, with 12 bases between. This CDR3 contains 15 residues. CDR1 is MNHEY and CDR2 is SVGAGI in the germline V gene. The CDR3 protein is CASSYLGASTGELFF. The CDR3 DNA reads as TGTGCCAGCAGTTACCTAGGGGCCTCAACCGGGGAGCTGTTTTTT.

The sample holds a few counts of this clonotype. J is TRBJ2-1 and V is TRBV7-3; 10 nucleotides align to TRBD2. CDR1 is SGHTA and CDR2 is FQGTGA in the germline V gene. Trimming cost V 5 bases and J 6 bases; bases outside gene matches: 10. This CDR3 has 16 residues. This CDR3 is CASSETAGGPVNEQFF. In nucleotides, the CDR3 is TGTGCCAGCAGCGAGACAGCGGGAGGGCCTGTCAATGAGCAGTTCTTC.

The chain links TRBV20-1 to TRBJ2-1; D gene ambiguous. The CDR3 runs to 15 residues. The germline V gene encodes CDR1 DFQATT and CDR2 SNEGSKA (reference sequence). V was clipped by 0 bases and J by 6 bases, with 15 bases between them. CDR3 coding DNA: TGCAGTGCTAGAGATCAAACACCTCAGGTCAATGAGCAGTTCTTC. As protein: CSARDQTPQVNEQFF.

The V and J genes are TRBV5-1 and TRBJ1-2, with 7 nucleotides matching TRBD1. Germline-derived CDR1 and CDR2 are SGHRS and YFSETQ. V lost 0 bases and J lost 1; bases outside the gene matches: 3. The CDR3 spans 15 residues. As DNA, the CDR3 is TGCGCCAGCAGCTTGGACAGGGGACATAACTATGGCTACACCTTC. Amino acid sequence: CASSLDRGHNYGYTF.

This clonotype was seen a handful of times. The chain is built from TRBV6-6 and TRBJ2-1; no definite D call. The CDR3 contains 13 residues. CDR1 is MNHNY and CDR2 is SVGAGI in the germline V gene (reference sequence). Trimming pared 3 bases from V and 5 bases from J, leaving 8 bases between. CDR3 bases: TGTGCCAGCAGTTATTTCACGGACAATGAGCAGTTCTTC. Its translation is CASSYFTDNEQFF.

J is TRBJ2-3 and V is TRBV6-5, with a weak D call TRBD2 (6 bases). Germline-derived CDR1 and CDR2 are MNHEY and SVGAGI. Trimming pared 2 bases from V and 3 bases from J, leaving 9 bases between. The CDR3 runs 14 residues. The CDR3 DNA reads as TGTGCCAGCAGTTACCAAGGGAGGACAGATACGCAGTATTTT. This codes for CASSYQGRTDTQYF.

The chain combines TRBV12-3 or TRBV12-4 with TRBJ2-7; no definite D call. The CDR3 totals 12 residues. V was shortened by 5 bases and J by 1 base, with 6 bases between the two germline ends. The CDR3 sequence: CASSAVSYEQYF. The CDR3, as DNA: TGTGCCAGCAGTGCCGTTTCCTACGAGCAGTACTTC.

This clonotype was seen only a few times. V is TRBV12-3 or TRBV12-4 and J is TRBJ2-5, with D possibly being TRBD1 (6 bases). The V and J ends lost 3 bases and 7 bases respectively, with 15 bases between them. This CDR3 comprises 14 residues. CDR3 protein: CASSLEDRSGTQYF. CDR3 bases: TGTGCCAGCAGTTTGGAGGACAGATCTGGGACCCAGTACTTC.

The J gene is TRBJ2-1, the V gene TRBV9; TRBD2 matches at 10 bases. Germline CDR1 reads SGDLS; CDR2 reads YYNGEE. The CDR3 runs to 15 residues. V lost 2 bases and J lost 8; bases outside the gene matches: 7. The CDR3 loop reads CASSVQREGPDEQFF. As DNA, the CDR3 is TGTGCCAGCAGCGTCCAGCGGGAGGGCCCCGATGAGCAGTTCTTC.

Note on this clonotype: One end of the junction is discordant with germline, which a read error may explain. V gene TRBV29-1 combines with J gene TRBJ1-1; a possible D gene is TRBD1 (5 bases). The germline gives CDR1 SQVTM, CDR2 ANQGSEA. CDR3 length equals 12 residues. In DNA form, the CDR3 reads TGCAGCGCGAGGGGCCTCGGGACTGGAGCTTTCTTT. Translated, it gives CSARGLGTGAFF.

CDR3 bases: TGCAGCGTGGGCGTGTCTGGTGATACGCAGTATTTT. Amino acids: CSVGVSGDTQYF. This sequence joins TRBV29-1 and TRBJ2-3; D is unclear. The ends were cut back, 6 bases at V and 6 bases at J, with 13 bases in the middle. Germline values: CDR1 SQVTM, CDR2 ANQGSEA. The CDR3 has 12 residues.

The rearrangement links TRBV18 to TRBJ2-7; possible D gene TRBD1, 6 bases. The CDR3 covers 14 residues. Trimming pared 3 bases from V and 5 bases from J, leaving 14 bases between. Per germline, CDR1 KGHSH and CDR2 LQKENI. The CDR3 nucleotides read TGTGCCAGCTCACCTGAGAACAGGGCGGACGAGCAGTACTTC. This translates into CASSPENRADEQYF.

V usage is TRBV27 and J usage is TRBJ2-6, with TRBD2 as a possible D gene (6 bases). The CDR3 runs to 18 residues. Germline V gene lookup returns CDR1 MNHEY and CDR2 SMNVEV (reference sequence). Trimming took 3 bases from V and 2 from J, leaving 17 bases between them. The CDR3 bases are TGTGCCAGCAGTTTCGGGGAGGTGGTCCCCACTGGGGCCAACGTCCTGACTTTC. Its translation is CASSFGEVVPTGANVLTF. The whole variable domain, remainder taken from reference TRBV27 and TRBJ2-6, is EAQVTQNPRYLITVTGKKLTVTCSQNMNHEYMSWYRQDPGLGLRQIYYSMNVEVTDKGDVPEGYKVSRKEKRNFPLILESPSPNQTSLYFCASSFGEVVPTGANVLTFGAGSRLTVL.

The chain is built from TRBV4-3 and TRBJ2-1; D is undetermined. The CDR3 is 16 amino acids. V dropped 0 bases and J dropped 0 bases, with 9 bases sitting between them. Germline assignment: CDR1 LGHNA and CDR2 YSLEER. The DNA of the CDR3 is TGCGCCAGCAGCCAAGACCCCGGCCTCTCCTACAATGAGCAGTTCTTC. Protein product: CASSQDPGLSYNEQFF.

The rearrangement links TRBV2 to TRBJ2-3, with 8 bases that match TRBD2. CDR1 is SNHLY and CDR2 is FYNNEI in the germline V gene. The V and J ends lost 10 bases and 0 bases, in that order; junction bases with no gene match: 6. The CDR3 is 14 residues long. The CDR3 reads CATTAGVSTDTQYF. DNA for the CDR3: TGTGCCACAACAGCGGGAGTTAGCACAGATACGCAGTATTTT.

The chain employs TRBV29-1 and TRBJ2-3, with 9 bases identical to TRBD2. Looked up from germline, CDR1 is SQVTM and CDR2 is ANQGSEA. This CDR3 region has 13 residues. V lost 4 bases, J lost 10 bases, and 9 bases stayed unmatched. CDR3 amino acids: CSVGGGGDYPQYF. Here the CDR3 DNA reads TGCAGCGTTGGGGGCGGGGGGGACTATCCGCAGTATTTT.

The chain couples TRBV20-1 to TRBJ1-5; TRBD1 is a possible D gene (5 bases). CDR1 DFQATT and CDR2 SNEGSKA come from the germline V gene (reference sequence). Trimming cost V 5 bases and J 6 bases, with 11 bases left between them. The CDR3 has 12 residues. The CDR3 loop is CSADPGGQPQHF. The CDR3 DNA is TGCAGTGCTGACCCCGGGGGTCAGCCCCAGCATTTT.

Of note for this clonotype: At one of its ends the junction is not consistent with the germline gene, which may arise from a read error. CDR3 amino acids: CASSQAGEEQYF. CDR3 nucleotide sequence: TGTGCCAGCAGTCAAGCGGGAGAAGAGCAGTATTTT. The chain has TRBV4-2 and TRBJ2-3, with TRBD2 identical over 8 bases. Per germline, CDR1 LGHNA and CDR2 YNFKEQ. The CDR3 consists of 12 residues.

The chain carries TRBV28 and TRBJ2-5, with 8 bases matching TRBD1. The better agreement between TRBJ2-7 and the DNA end casts doubt on the J call. The germline CDR1 and CDR2 sequences are MDHEN and SYDVKM. The CDR3 has 13 amino acids. The CDR3 nucleotides read TGTGCCAGCAGAAGGACAGGGTTTTACGAGCAGTACTTC. This gives the protein CASRRTGFYEQYF.